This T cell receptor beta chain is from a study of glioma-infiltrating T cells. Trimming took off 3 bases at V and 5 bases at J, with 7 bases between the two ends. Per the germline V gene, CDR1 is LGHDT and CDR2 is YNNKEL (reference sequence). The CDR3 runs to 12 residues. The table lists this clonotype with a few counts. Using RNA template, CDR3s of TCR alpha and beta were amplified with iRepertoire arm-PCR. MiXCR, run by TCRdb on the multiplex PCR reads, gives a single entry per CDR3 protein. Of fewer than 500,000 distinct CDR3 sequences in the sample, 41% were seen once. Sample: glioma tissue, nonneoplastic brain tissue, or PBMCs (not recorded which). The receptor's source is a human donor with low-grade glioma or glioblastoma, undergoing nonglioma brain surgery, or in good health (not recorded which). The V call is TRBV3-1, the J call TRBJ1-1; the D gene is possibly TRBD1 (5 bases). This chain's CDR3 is CASSHRQTEAFF. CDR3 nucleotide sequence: TGTGCCAGCAGCCACCGACAGACTGAAGCTTTCTTT.